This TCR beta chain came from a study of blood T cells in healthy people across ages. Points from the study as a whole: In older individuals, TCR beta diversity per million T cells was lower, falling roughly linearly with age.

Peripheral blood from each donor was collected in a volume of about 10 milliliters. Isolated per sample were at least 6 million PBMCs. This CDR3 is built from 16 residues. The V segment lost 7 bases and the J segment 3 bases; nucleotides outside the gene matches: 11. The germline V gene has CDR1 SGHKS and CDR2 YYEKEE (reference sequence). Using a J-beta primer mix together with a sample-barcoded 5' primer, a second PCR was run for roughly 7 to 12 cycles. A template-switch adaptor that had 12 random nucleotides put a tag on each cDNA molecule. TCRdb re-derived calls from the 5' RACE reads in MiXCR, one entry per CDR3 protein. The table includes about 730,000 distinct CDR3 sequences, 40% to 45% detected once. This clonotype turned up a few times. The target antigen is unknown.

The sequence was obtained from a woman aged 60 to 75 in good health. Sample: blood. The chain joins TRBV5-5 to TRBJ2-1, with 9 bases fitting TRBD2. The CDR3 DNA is TGTGCCAGCGTTAGCGGGGGTGGGAATATCTACAATGAGCAGTTCTTC. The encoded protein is CASVSGGGNIYNEQFF. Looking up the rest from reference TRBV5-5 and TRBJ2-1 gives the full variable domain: DAGVTQSPTHLIKTRGQQVTLRCSPISGHKSVSWYQQVLGQGPQFIFQYYEKEERGRGNFPDRFSARQFPNYSSELNVNALLLGDSALYLCASVSGGGNIYNEQFFGPGTRLTVL.